The 9 T cell receptor beta chains in this list originate from one sample, sequenced in a study of T cells in Graves' hyperthyroidism and ophthalmopathy. Amplification of TCR beta CDR3 regions was performed using RNA transcripts as template. HTBI primers drove first-round RT-PCR of the TCR CDR3. TCRdb reprocessed the multiplex PCR reads via MiXCR and lists one record per CDR3 protein. The sample yields 450,000 to 600,000 distinct CDR3 sequences, just under 20% seen once. Input material: blood. The source of these receptors is a middle-aged man with Graves' ophthalmopathy.

This clonotype turned up a few times. The rearrangement joins TRBV7-9 to TRBJ1-5; D call uncertain. Per germline, CDR1 SEHNR and CDR2 FQNEAQ (reference sequence). The CDR3 covers 15 residues. Deletions cut 2 bases from V and 1 base from J, with 9 bases between. The CDR3 protein is CASSLLGPSNQPQHF. The CDR3 coding sequence is TGTGCCAGCAGCTTACTAGGGCCAAGCAATCAGCCCCAGCATTTT.

This clonotype was seen ten or more times. This chain uses TRBV28 with TRBJ1-1, with D uncertain. Trimming removed 7 bases at V and 5 bases at J, with 14 bases between. CDR1 and CDR2 (germline): MDHEN, SYDVKM. The CDR3 has 13 amino acids. The CDR3 sequence is CASNIPPRTEAFF. CDR3 coding DNA: TGTGCCAGCAACATCCCACCGAGAACTGAAGCTTTCTTT.

This clonotype was recorded many times. The chain couples TRBV10-3 to TRBJ2-1; TRBD2 matches at 15 bases. Germline trimming cut 5 bases from V and 6 bases from J; bases unmatched to any gene: 5. This CDR3 region has 16 residues. CDR1 is ENHRY and CDR2 is SYGVKD in the germline V gene. CDR3 amino acids: CAISPGTSGGSNEQFF. DNA of the CDR3: TGTGCCATCAGTCCGGGGACTAGCGGGGGGTCCAATGAGCAGTTCTTC.

This clonotype was seen at least ten times. V is TRBV20-1 and J is TRBJ2-3; 10 bases are shared with TRBD2. Germline V gene lookup returns CDR1 DFQATT and CDR2 SNEGSKA (reference sequence). Trimming took 5 bases from V and 6 from J; bases not matched to a gene: 8. This CDR3 region has 14 residues. The CDR3: CSAFNSGGLDTQYF. For the CDR3, the DNA is TGCAGTGCTTTCAATAGCGGGGGGTTGGATACGCAGTATTTT.

The chain's CDR3 is CASKGGGTQETQYF. Here the CDR3 DNA reads TGTGCCAGCAAAGGGGGCGGGACCCAAGAGACCCAGTACTTC. The chain employs TRBV6-1 and TRBJ2-5; D perhaps matches TRBD1 (7 bases). The germline gives CDR1 MNHNS, CDR2 SASEGT. CDR3 length: 14 amino acids. Trimming pared 7 bases from V and 1 base from J, leaving 13 bases between.

This clonotype was detected ten times or more. The DNA of the CDR3 is TGTGCCAGCAGCTGGGGACTAGCGGGAGGGCTGGGTTCGGCCGAGCAGTACTTC. It codes for CASSWGLAGGLGSAEQYF. This chain uses TRBV7-9 with TRBJ2-7, with TRBD2 matching 16 bases. The CDR3 is made up of 18 amino acids. From germline, CDR1 is SEHNR and CDR2 FQNEAQ (reference sequence). Germline trimming cut 4 bases from V and 6 bases from J; bases unmatched to any gene: 12.

The chain recombines TRBV14 with TRBJ1-6; maybe TRBD1 (6 bases). This CDR3 comprises 14 residues. Trimming cost V 4 bases and J 9 bases, with 13 bases left between them. The V gene's germline CDR1 is SGHDN and CDR2 FVKESK. Here the CDR3 reads CASSPITGSSPLHF. The CDR3 DNA sequence: TGTGCCAGCAGCCCAATTACAGGGAGTTCACCCCTCCACTTT.

The sample holds many counts of this clonotype. The rearrangement joins TRBV2 to TRBJ1-2; weak D call: TRBD1 (5 bases). CDR3 length equals 11 residues. Germline CDR1 is SNHLY and CDR2 is FYNNEI. V was cut by 6 bases and J by 6 bases, with 8 bases left in between. The CDR3 is CASRGLNGYTF. In DNA, the CDR3 is TGTGCCAGCAGGGGGCTGAATGGCTACACCTTC.

This clonotype has more than one count but fewer than ten. The chain couples TRBV24-1 to TRBJ1-5; D is perhaps TRBD1 (6 bases). Between the trimmed V and J ends, which lost 6 bases and 6 bases, there was a span of 8 bases. CDR1 is KGHDR and CDR2 is SFDVKD in the germline V gene. The CDR3 is 12 residues long. The CDR3 bases are TGTGCCACCAGTTGGGGGCCTCAGCCCCAGCATTTT. The encoded protein is CATSWGPQPQHF.